This entry is about one T cell receptor beta chain. There is no known antigen for this receptor. Per-base quality was not reported, and no clone a single base away is much larger than it. The meaning of the sample's time point label: about 28 days (+/-7) after the second vaccine dose. AZD1222 recipients given second doses at about 4 weeks or at about 12 weeks were pooled, since spike-specific TCR depth and breadth were not found to differ between the two schedules. Vaccinee samples came from UK trials COV001 and COV002, including a single-blind randomized controlled phase 2/3 trial of AZD1222 (ChAdOx1 nCoV-19) in healthy adults. For TCRbeta chain sequencing, PBMC samples were collected from trial participants at day 0 and at day 28 after the second dose. The data were taken from a study of T cell responses to AZD1222 COVID-19 vaccine listed by TCRdb under 2021. Looking at the study overall: TCR sequencing was performed for more than 230 trial participants, of whom about 200 were given two doses of AZD1222 and around 25 were given two doses of MenACWY control vaccine. Trial participants were enrolled by age into 18-55, 56-69 and 70-plus year subgroups, with about 150, 27 and 61 TCR-sequenced participants respectively. The paper as a whole reports these results and caveats: Conclusions about previously exposed vaccinees are limited, since just a handful of AZD1222 recipients were seropositive for SARS-CoV-2 at baseline. Spike-specific TCR breadth and depth rose significantly after two AZD1222 doses compared with day 0 and with MenACWY recipients. The vaccine-associated CD4 TCRs covered the entire spike protein, and the dominant responses fell in regions 160-218 and 743-854. Most participants were white British and females outnumbered males, and the authors suggested that clonal diversity may have been underestimated. Nearly half of unique spike-specific TCRs reportedly recognized epitopes outside regions mutated in the B.1.351 and B.1.1.7 variants. Because no day 14 peak-response samples were available, repertoires were characterized only after the peak T cell response. The 56-69-year group was small, and its depth increase did not reach significance, likely because of low power.

CDR1 is given as LNHNV and CDR2 as YYDKDF, both from the germline V gene (reference sequence). Cut back by 6 bases and 0 bases, the V and J ends lie 17 bases apart. The CDR3 measures 16 amino acids from cysteine to phenylalanine. The entry retains the CDR3 DNA only, 48 bases that are in frame from base 1. The CDR3 regions of human TCRbeta chains were subjected to immunosequencing. Per the source publication's procedure: TCRs in the repertoires were compared against a reference library of SARS-CoV-2-specific TCRs that had been generated with the MIRA antigen-specificity platform. Breadth was defined as the fraction of unique TCRs that were SARS-CoV-2-associated. Depth was defined as the fraction of total T cells that were SARS-CoV-2-associated. Using the MIRA data, each spike-specific TCR was assigned both to the spike region to which the TCR was reactive and to a CD4 or CD8 class. Log10-transformed breadth and depth values were compared by one-way ANOVA with Sidak's multiple comparisons tests. This is the immuneACCESS table as TCRdb keeps it, with only in-frame sequences that have V and J called. A part of the clones is gone; compared with another copy, unresolved V genes explain less than half, and the rest is unexplained. Clone size and V and J calls were adopted from that table, with D and trimming inferred from the DNA. For this sample there are nearly 200,000 clones; 85% to 95% appear just once. Roughly 0.99% of the sample belongs to the ten largest clones.

The chain joins TRBV15 to TRBJ1-1; D gene: possibly TRBD1, on 5 matching bases. The sequenced sample was peripheral blood, obtained 28 days after the second AZD1222 dose. The receptor was isolated from an adult who received the AZD1222 COVID-19 vaccine. The DNA sequence is as follows: TGTGCCACCAGTCGAGGAAGTAAGGACATGAACACTGAAGCTTTCTTT. The resulting protein is CATSRGSKDMNTEAFF. With the portions outside the CDR3 filled from the reference TRBV15 and TRBJ1-1 genes, the complete variable region becomes DAMVIQNPRYQVTQFGKPVTLSCSQTLNHNVMYWYQQKSSQAPKLLFHYYDKDFNNEADTPDNFQSRRPNTSFCFLDIRSPGLGDTAMYLCATSRGSKDMNTEAFFGQGTRLTVV.